This T cell receptor beta chain came from a study of T cells in Graves' hyperthyroidism and ophthalmopathy. Findings and limits, study-wide: Within blood appeared most thyroid clonotypes that had expanded above 0.001.

Template material for amplifying TCR beta CDR3 regions consisted of RNA transcripts. TCR CDR3 underwent first-round RT-PCR with the HTBI primer set. TCRdb independently ran MiXCR on the multiplex PCR reads; one entry per CDR3 protein. The sample shows 450,000 to 550,000 distinct CDR3 sequences, approximately 25% of them seen only once. This clonotype was seen more than once but under ten times. Its antigen is undetermined. In making diagnoses, clinical symptoms, serum thyroxine and TRAb, thyroid ultrasound and orbital computed tomography were all used. Fresh 10 ml peripheral blood yielded PBMCs. Germline V gives CDR1 DFQATT, CDR2 SNEGSKA (reference sequence). The CDR3 sequence is 19 residues long. The ends lost 0 bases at V and 2 bases at J; junction bases unmatched: 15.

This sequence joins TRBV20-1 and TRBJ1-1; TRBD1 aligns across 10 bases. The sample was blood. The clonotype was recovered from a young woman with Graves' ophthalmopathy. As DNA, the CDR3 is TGCAGTGCTAGAGATCTGGGACAGGGGAGAAGGCGGGGAAACACTGAAGCTTTCTTT. Translating it yields CSARDLGQGRRRGNTEAFF.